Listed below are T cell receptor beta chains from one sample, sequenced in a study of regulatory T cells in long-lasting Graves disease. TCRdb passed the multiplex PCR reads through MiXCR, listing each CDR3 protein once. Here the sample spans approximately 400,000 distinct CDR3 sequences, about 16% being singletons. These records were also assigned to another study, of T cells in Graves' hyperthyroidism and ophthalmopathy.

The source was peripheral blood mononuclear cells (PBMCs), collected at new diagnosis, from a patient treated with antithyroid drugs. The receptors come from a woman aged 30 to 39 with Graves disease. CDR3s include the opening cysteine and the closing phenylalanine or tryptophan. The D gene is left open where the match is weak. The size field is filled for only some rows; it gives once, few, many or a size class.

TGTGCCAGCAGCTCCAGACTAGCGGGACGGTACAATGAGCAGTTCTTC	CASSSRLAGRYNEQFF	TRBJ2-1	TRBD2	16	.	TRBV5-4
TGTGCCAGCAGCTTAGAAGTGGGTCGCGAGCAGTACTTC	CASSLEVGREQYF	TRBJ2-7	.	13	many	TRBV11-2
TGTGCCAGCAGCCCTGGAAAAATTAAGGGGGGGGCCCTCGCTAATGAAAAACTGTTTTTT	CASSPGKIKGGALANEKLFF	TRBJ1-4	.	20	many	TRBV3-1
TGTGCCAGCAGTTTGACAGTGAAGGGGTCAGAGACCCAGTACTTC	CASSLTVKGSETQYF	TRBJ2-5	.	15	few	TRBV27
TGCAGTGCCGTTAGCGGGAGGGTTTACGGCCTCTATAACACAGATACGCAGTATTTT	CSAVSGRVYGLYNTDTQYF	TRBJ2-3	TRBD2	19	few	TRBV20-1
TGCGCCAGCAGCCCCCCGGTGAGCTCCTACGAGCAGTACTTC	CASSPPVSSYEQYF	TRBJ2-7	.	14	.	TRBV5-1
TGTGCCAGCAGCGTAGTGGGATTTGGCTACACCTTC	CASSVVGFGYTF	TRBJ1-2	.	12	many	TRBV9
TGTGCCTACACGGGCGGCGGGGCCTCCTACGAGCAGTACTTC	CAYTGGGASYEQYF	TRBJ2-7	.	14	many	TRBV2
TGCGCCAGCTCCAGGGAGGGACTAGCGGGGGCCTACAATGAGCAGTTCTTC	CASSREGLAGAYNEQFF	TRBJ2-1	TRBD2	17	many	TRBV5-1
TGTGCTAGCAGCGCCAGCGTGGGGAGTTGGTCCTACAATGAGCAGTTCTTC	CASSASVGSWSYNEQFF	TRBJ2-1	.	17	.	TRBV7-7
TGTGCCAGCAGTTACACCCGGACTAGCGCGCCATTAACATCGAACACCGGGGAGCTGTTTTTT	CASSYTRTSAPLTSNTGELFF	TRBJ2-2	TRBD2	21	.	TRBV6-2/TRBV6-3
TGTGCCAGCAGCACCATTGAAGGGTTAGGCTCTGGAAACACCATATATTTT	CASSTIEGLGSGNTIYF	TRBJ1-3	.	17	.	TRBV28
TGTGCCAGCAGTTTACGGGACTCAGAGGTCCTGTTCTTC	CASSLRDSEVLFF	TRBJ2-1	.	13	.	TRBV6-5
TGTGCCACCAGCGAAGGAAAGGCGGGGTTCTACGAGCAGTACTTC	CATSEGKAGFYEQYF	TRBJ2-7	.	15	.	TRBV15
TGCAGTGCTAGCGGAGCGGGAGGAGGGGAGACCCAGTACTTC	CSASGAGGGETQYF	TRBJ2-5	TRBD2	14	many	TRBV20-1
TGTGCCAGCAGTGAAGAAGGTTGGACTAGCTCCTACGAGCAGTACTTC	CASSEEGWTSSYEQYF	TRBJ2-7	TRBD2	16	many	TRBV2
TGTGCCAGCAGCTTCAGGGACGCTGCCTACGAGCAGTACTTC	CASSFRDAAYEQYF	TRBJ2-7	.	14	few	TRBV5-6
TGCGCCAGCAGCTTGGTAGCCGGGAGGGCCAATGAGCAGTTCTTC	CASSLVAGRANEQFF	TRBJ2-1	TRBD2	15	many	TRBV5-1
TGCAGCGTTGGCCTGCAAGCTAAAAGAGGGGACTATGGCTACACCTTC	CSVGLQAKRGDYGYTF	TRBJ1-2	.	16	few	TRBV29-1
TGTGCCAGCAGCTTCCTACTAGCAGATACGCAGTATTTT	CASSFLLADTQYF	TRBJ2-3	.	13	.	TRBV7-9
TGTGCCAGCAGCCAGAGAGATGTCTCTGGAAACACCATATATTTT	CASSQRDVSGNTIYF	TRBJ1-3	.	15	.	TRBV3-1
TGTGCCAGTAGACCTCCGGGGGGGAGGTACGAGCAGTACTTC	CASRPPGGRYEQYF	TRBJ2-7	TRBD2	14	.	TRBV19